These T cell receptor beta chains were read from a single sample in a study of blood T cells in healthy people across ages. TCRdb re-called the 5' RACE reads through MiXCR, storing one row per CDR3 protein. The profile covers approximately 730,000 distinct CDR3 sequences, with 53% appearing a single time and approximately 41% taken by the ten largest. Sequencing was performed on blood. All receptors derive from an older man in good health. CDR3s include the opening cysteine and the closing phenylalanine or tryptophan. D genes are given only for firm matches. Part of the rows lack a size; the others show once, few, many or a class for expanded clones.

J gene	clone size	V gene	D gene	CDR3 DNA	CDR3 protein
TRBJ1-1	.	TRBV20-1	TRBD1	TGCAGTGCTGTCGGACAGGTGAACACTGAAGCTTTCTTT	CSAVGQVNTEAFF
TRBJ2-7	.	TRBV27	.	TGTGCCGGCAGTGTCCGGCTAGCGACATCCTACGAGCAGTACTTC	CAGSVRLATSYEQYF
TRBJ1-2	.	TRBV12-3/TRBV12-4	.	TGTGCCAGCTCAGGGGACAACTATGGCTACACCTTC	CASSGDNYGYTF
TRBJ2-7	.	TRBV4-1	.	TGCACCAGCAGCCTCTCCGGGACGGACTACGAGCAGTACTTC	CTSSLSGTDYEQYF
TRBJ1-6	few	TRBV29-1	.	TGCAGCGTTGGGGGCCTGGCCCATAATTCACCCCTCCACTTT	CSVGGLAHNSPLHF
TRBJ1-6	.	TRBV20-1	.	TGCAGTGCTAGAGATCGTCCGAATAATTCACCCCTCCACTTT	CSARDRPNNSPLHF
TRBJ1-2	.	TRBV6-4	.	TGTGCCAGCAGTGACAGGCTGCCCCCGATTCTCACCTTC	CASSDRLPPILTF
TRBJ2-5	few	TRBV4-2	.	TGTGCCAGCAGCCAAGAGGCCAGCGGGACACAGGAGACCCAGTACTTC	CASSQEASGTQETQYF
TRBJ2-3	few	TRBV12-3/TRBV12-4	.	TGTGCCAGCAGCCCTACAGACAGATACGCGTATTTT	CASSPTDRYAYF
TRBJ1-4	few	TRBV12-3/TRBV12-4	.	TGTGCCAGCAGTTTCGCGCAGGGTAATGAAAAACTGTTTTTT	CASSFAQGNEKLFF
TRBJ2-1	.	TRBV20-1	.	TGCAGTGCCTTAGACCTGCCGGACAATGAGCAGTTCTTC	CSALDLPDNEQFF
TRBJ1-5	.	TRBV29-1	TRBD1	TGCAGCGTTGGGACAGGTATTAGTCAGCCCCAGCATTTT	CSVGTGISQPQHF
TRBJ1-5	.	TRBV6-5	.	TGTGCCAGCAGTTTGGAGGGGAACACGGCCCAGCATTTT	CASSLEGNTAQHF
TRBJ2-3	few	TRBV18	.	TGTGCCAGCTCACCAACGGCGGGTAGCACAGATACGCAGTATTTT	CASSPTAGSTDTQYF
TRBJ1-2	few	TRBV9	.	TGTGCCAGCAGCGTAGACGCTAACTATGGCTACACCTTC	CASSVDANYGYTF
TRBJ1-2	.	TRBV15	.	TGTGCCACCAGCAGAGACGCGGCGATATCTAACTATGGCTACACCTTC	CATSRDAAISNYGYTF
TRBJ1-1	.	TRBV6-6	TRBD1	TGTGCCAGCAGCCGAACCGGGACAGGTGAAGCTTTCTTT	CASSRTGTGEAFF
TRBJ2-1	.	TRBV7-9	TRBD2	TGTGCCAGCAGCCAATGGAGGTCGGGAGGGAGCTCCTACAATGAGCAGTTCTTC	CASSQWRSGGSSYNEQFF
TRBJ2-5	few	TRBV24-1	.	TGTGCCACCAGTGATTTGGTAGAGGGACCGAGGGAGACCCAGTACTTC	CATSDLVEGPRETQYF
TRBJ1-4	.	TRBV2	.	TGTGCCAGCAGCCGGAATGGCGGAGAAAAACTGTTTTTT	CASSRNGGEKLFF
TRBJ2-1	once	TRBV3-1	TRBD2	TGTGCCAACAGTCTCTTCCCCAGCGGGAGTCAGAATGAGCAGTTCTTC	CANSLFPSGSQNEQFF
TRBJ2-7	.	TRBV3-1	.	TGTGCCAGCAGCCAAGGGCTAGCTGCCTACGAGCAGTACTTC	CASSQGLAAYEQYF
TRBJ2-5	few	TRBV24-1	.	TGTGCCACCAGTGTCCCCGGCAGGGAGACCCAGTACTTC	CATSVPGRETQYF
TRBJ1-2	few	TRBV5-4	.	TGTGCCAGCAGCACAAATACCCAGTATCCAAACTATGGCTACACCTTC	CASSTNTQYPNYGYTF
TRBJ2-7	few	TRBV3-1	.	TGTGCCAGCAGCCAACGCGGCCAGAGCTCCTACGAGCAGTACTTC	CASSQRGQSSYEQYF
TRBJ1-1	few	TRBV7-8	.	TGTGCCAGCAGCTTACGGGTACAGGGCGGGAACACTGAAGCTTTCTTT	CASSLRVQGGNTEAFF
TRBJ1-6	few	TRBV4-1	.	TGCGCCAGCAGCCAAGTTGTCGGACCAAATTCACCCCTCCACTTT	CASSQVVGPNSPLHF
TRBJ2-7	.	TRBV20-1	.	TGCAGTGCTAGTTCCCTCGGGAGATCGGACGAGCAGTACTTC	CSASSLGRSDEQYF
TRBJ1-5	.	TRBV28	.	TGTGCCAGCAGAGGGGGGGGTTACCAGCCCCAGCATTTT	CASRGGGYQPQHF
TRBJ2-3	.	TRBV2	.	TGTGCCAGCCTCCTCCGCCGGGGGATTAGCACAGATACGCAGTATTTT	CASLLRRGISTDTQYF
TRBJ2-7	.	TRBV20-1	.	TGCAGTGCTAGAGAAGGAGCGGGTGGGGGACATGAGCAGTACTTC	CSAREGAGGGHEQYF
TRBJ1-1	.	TRBV10-2	.	TGCGACAGCAGGACCAGTGGGGATTCTTTCTTT	CDSRTSGDSFF
TRBJ2-7	.	TRBV20-1	TRBD1	TGCAGTGCCAACGGACAGGGGGCCTCCTACGAGCAGTACTTC	CSANGQGASYEQYF
TRBJ2-7	few	TRBV20-1	.	TGCAGTGCTGTGTCCTCGAATTACAGGGACTACGAGCAGTACTTC	CSAVSSNYRDYEQYF
TRBJ2-5	few	TRBV21-1	.	TGTGCCAGCAGCAAAGCCCAGGTGAAGCGGGGGCAAGAGACCCAGTACTTC	CASSKAQVKRGQETQYF
TRBJ2-5	.	TRBV6-2/TRBV6-3	.	TGTGCCAGCAGTTCGCTTAGCTCCTACAATGAGCAGTACTTC	CASSSLSSYNEQYF
TRBJ2-1	.	TRBV27	.	TGTGCCAGCGTACTAGACAATGAGCAGTTCTTC	CASVLDNEQFF
TRBJ1-2	few	TRBV2	.	TGTGCCAGCAGTCGGGACACAAACTATGGCTACACCTTC	CASSRDTNYGYTF
TRBJ2-1	few	TRBV9	.	TGTGCCAGCAGCAGGGACTTTCCAATTCCTGAGCAGTTCTTC	CASSRDFPIPEQFF
TRBJ2-5	.	TRBV12-3/TRBV12-4	.	TGTGCCAGCACCAGGGGCCCCCGGTGGAAAGAGCAGTACTTC	CASTRGPRWKEQYF
TRBJ2-7	.	TRBV6-2/TRBV6-3	.	TGTGCCAGCAGTAAGACTCGCGAGCAGTACTTC	CASSKTREQYF
TRBJ2-7	few	TRBV20-1	TRBD2	TGCAGTGCTAGAGACCCTAGCGGGAGGGCCCGAGAGCAGTACTTC	CSARDPSGRAREQYF
TRBJ1-1	.	TRBV6-2/TRBV6-3	.	TGTGCCAGCAGTTACTCGCTGGACAGAAGGAACACTGAAGCTTTCTTT	CASSYSLDRRNTEAFF
TRBJ2-3	.	TRBV9	.	TGTGCCAGCAGCGTCATAGGGTCAGCTAGCACAGATACGCAGTATTTT	CASSVIGSASTDTQYF
TRBJ2-1	few	TRBV4-1	.	TGCGCCAGCAGCCAAGGGTGGCGGGTCTCCTACAATGAGCAGTTCTTC	CASSQGWRVSYNEQFF
TRBJ2-1	.	TRBV7-2	.	TGTGCCAGCTCCCCTAGGGTTGGGGTCGATGAGCAGTTCTTC	CASSPRVGVDEQFF